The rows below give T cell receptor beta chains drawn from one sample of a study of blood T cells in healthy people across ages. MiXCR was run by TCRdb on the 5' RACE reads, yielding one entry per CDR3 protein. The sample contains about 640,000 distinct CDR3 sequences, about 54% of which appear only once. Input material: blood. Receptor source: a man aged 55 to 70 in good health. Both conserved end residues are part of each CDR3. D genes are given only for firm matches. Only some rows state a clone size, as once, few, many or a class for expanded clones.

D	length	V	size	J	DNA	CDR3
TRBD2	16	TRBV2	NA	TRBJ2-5	TGTGCCAGCAGTGACTCCGTAGCGGGGGGGCGGGAGACCCAGTACTTC	CASSDSVAGGRETQYF
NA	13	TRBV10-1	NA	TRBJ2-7	TGCGCCAGCAGTGAGGAACAGGGCCACGAGCAGTACTTC	CASSEEQGHEQYF
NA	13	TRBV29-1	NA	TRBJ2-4	TGCAGCGTTGAGATGGGGGTTGTGAACATTCAGTACTTC	CSVEMGVVNIQYF
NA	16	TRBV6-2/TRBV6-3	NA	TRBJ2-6	TGTGCCAGCAGGACGGGACGGAACTCTGGGGCCAACGTCCTGACTTTC	CASRTGRNSGANVLTF
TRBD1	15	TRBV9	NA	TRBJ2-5	TGTGCCAGCAGCGTAGGGGACAGGGGGCAGGAGACCCAGTACTTC	CASSVGDRGQETQYF
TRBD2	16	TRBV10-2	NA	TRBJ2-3	TGCGCCAGCAGTGACCGGGGGCGGGGGGGCACAGATACGCAGTATTTT	CASSDRGRGGTDTQYF
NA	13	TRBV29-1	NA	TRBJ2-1	TGCAGCGTTGACGACAGATCTTCGGATGAGCAGTTCTTC	CSVDDRSSDEQFF
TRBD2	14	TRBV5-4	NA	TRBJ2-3	TGTGCCAGCAAACCGGCGGGGGGGATGGATACGCAGTATTTT	CASKPAGGMDTQYF
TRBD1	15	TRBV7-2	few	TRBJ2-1	TGTGCCAGCAGCCCCGGGACAGGCCGCTACAATGAGCAGTTCTTC	CASSPGTGRYNEQFF
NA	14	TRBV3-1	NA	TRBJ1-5	TGTGCCAGCAGCCATAAAAGTAGCAATCAGCCCCAGCATTTT	CASSHKSSNQPQHF
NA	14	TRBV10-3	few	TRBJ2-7	TGTGCCATCAAACCGGGACTCAGCTCCTACGAGCAGTACTTC	CAIKPGLSSYEQYF
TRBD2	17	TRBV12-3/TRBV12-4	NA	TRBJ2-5	TGTGCCAGCAGTTTAAATAGCGGGCTAAAGCTCCAAGAGACCCAGTACTTC	CASSLNSGLKLQETQYF
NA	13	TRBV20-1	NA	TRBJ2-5	TGCAGTGCACCTCAGGGGGGACAAGAGACCCAGTACTTC	CSAPQGGQETQYF
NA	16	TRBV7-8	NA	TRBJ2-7	TGTGCCAGCAGCGGTCAGGACGGCCTCTTATACAATGAGCAGTACTTC	CASSGQDGLLYNEQYF
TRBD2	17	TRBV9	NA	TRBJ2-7	TGTGCCAGCAGCCTTAGCGTTGGGGGGGGGATGGCCTACGAGCAGTACTTC	CASSLSVGGGMAYEQYF
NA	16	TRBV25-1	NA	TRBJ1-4	TGTGCCAGCAGTAAAGACTTGGGGGCAACTAATGAAAAACTGTTTTTT	CASSKDLGATNEKLFF
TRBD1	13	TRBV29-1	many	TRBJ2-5	TGCAGCGGAACGGGACAGGGCGGAGAGACCCAGTACTTC	CSGTGQGGETQYF
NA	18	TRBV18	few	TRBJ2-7	TGTGCCAGCTCACCACCCCGCAGGGAAGATCCGAGCTCCTACGAGCAGTACTTC	CASSPPRREDPSSYEQYF
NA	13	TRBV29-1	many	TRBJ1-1	TGCAGCGTTAGTCGGGACTTAAACACTGAAGCTTTCTTT	CSVSRDLNTEAFF
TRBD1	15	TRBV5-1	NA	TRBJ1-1	TGCGCCAGCAGCTTGACCGGGGACAGGGAGACTGAAGCTTTCTTT	CASSLTGDRETEAFF